The source of this T cell receptor beta chain is a study of blood T cell repertoires in COVID-19. Overall study context: Sites across the United States, Italy and Spain contributed samples from acute and convalescent COVID-19. T cells, B-cell-depleted T cells, or PBMCs supplied cDNA or gDNA.

This clone was counted a single time. With 5 bases removed from V and 1 base from J, the gap between germline ends came to 14 bases. The CDR3 has 15 amino acids. The germline V gene encodes CDR1 LNHDA and CDR2 SQIVND (reference sequence). Source study methods: Estimation of nucleated cell counts was performed using reference gene primer amplification. Sequencing was performed with immunoSEQ multiplex PCR; in TCRdb, only in-frame clones are kept and a portion is missing. That table supplies the V and J calls and clone size; D and trimming were determined from the DNA. The sample lists approximately 230,000 clones; more than 60% were seen once.

Sequencing was performed on peripheral blood. This sequence joins TRBV19 and TRBJ1-1; D is uncertain. The sequence derives from a woman aged 40 to 50 with active or convalescent COVID-19. CDR3 sequence reads: CASSVTGESNTEAFF. In DNA form, the CDR3 reads TGTGCCAGTAGTGTGACGGGAGAGTCGAACACTGAAGCTTTCTTT.